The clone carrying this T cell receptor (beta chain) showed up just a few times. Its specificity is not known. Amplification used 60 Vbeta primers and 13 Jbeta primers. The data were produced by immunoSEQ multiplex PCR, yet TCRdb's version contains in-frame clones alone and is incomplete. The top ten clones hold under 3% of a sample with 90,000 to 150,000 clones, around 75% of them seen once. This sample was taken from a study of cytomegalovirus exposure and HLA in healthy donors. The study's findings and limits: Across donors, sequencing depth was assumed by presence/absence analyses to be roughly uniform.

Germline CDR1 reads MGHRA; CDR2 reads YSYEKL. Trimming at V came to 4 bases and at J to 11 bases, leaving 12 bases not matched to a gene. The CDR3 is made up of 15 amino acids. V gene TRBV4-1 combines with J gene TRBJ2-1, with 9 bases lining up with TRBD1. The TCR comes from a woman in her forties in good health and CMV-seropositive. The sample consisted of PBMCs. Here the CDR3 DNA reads TGCGCCAGCAGCCTTAACCGGGACAGGGCCGCACAGCAGTTCTTC. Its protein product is CASSLNRDRAAQQFF.